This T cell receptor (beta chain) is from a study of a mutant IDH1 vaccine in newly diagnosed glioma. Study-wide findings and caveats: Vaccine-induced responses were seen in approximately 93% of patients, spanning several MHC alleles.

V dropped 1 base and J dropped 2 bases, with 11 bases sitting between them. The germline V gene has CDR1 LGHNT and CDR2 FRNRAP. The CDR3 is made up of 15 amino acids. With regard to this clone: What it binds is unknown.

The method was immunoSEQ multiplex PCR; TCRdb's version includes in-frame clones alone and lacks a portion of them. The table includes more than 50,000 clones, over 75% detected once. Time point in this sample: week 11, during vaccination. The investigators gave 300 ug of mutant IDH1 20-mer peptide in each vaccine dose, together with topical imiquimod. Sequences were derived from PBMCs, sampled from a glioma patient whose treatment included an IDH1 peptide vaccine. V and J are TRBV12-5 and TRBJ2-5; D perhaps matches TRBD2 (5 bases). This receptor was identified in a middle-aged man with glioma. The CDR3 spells CASGLDSGLQETQYF. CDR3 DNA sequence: TGTGCTAGTGGTTTGGATTCGGGGTTACAAGAGACCCAGTACTTC.